This entry lists 30 T cell receptor beta chains sequenced from one sample in a study of T cells expressing NK-cell markers (dated by TCRdb to about 2020). Receptors were amplified or captured by 5' RACE. The instrument was an Illumina HiSeq 2000. TCRdb reprocessed the reads; each CDR3 protein sequence makes one entry, and DNA is unavailable. The sample table on file contains roughly 390,000 distinct CDR3 sequences. The ten most abundant clones make up roughly 10% of the sample. Sample: blood T cells: a sorted CD56 or NKG2C T cell subset, CD4+ or CD8+ T cells, or bulk PBMC T cells (not recorded which). These receptors were obtained from a woman aged 45-59 years in good health. Donor details come from another sample of the same person, matched by shared clones.

The V call is TRBV5-1, the J call TRBJ2-3. The CDR3 spans 13 residues. From germline, CDR1 is SGHRS and CDR2 YFSETQ. CDR3 residues: CASSLVRADTQYF.

The rearrangement links TRBV12-3 or TRBV12-4 to TRBJ2-1; the D call from TCRdb, TRBD2, cannot be confirmed without DNA. The CDR3 totals 13 residues. The CDR3 sequence: CASSLPSRYEQFF.

The chain recombines TRBV12-3 or TRBV12-4 with TRBJ2-3; as DNA is missing, the TRBD1 call by TCRdb cannot be tested. The CDR3 totals 16 residues. The CDR3 loop is CASSPLSWDFSARQYF.

V and J are TRBV12-3 or TRBV12-4 and TRBJ2-2; TCRdb selects TRBD1, and the lack of DNA leaves this call unchecked. This CDR3 is built from 14 residues. CDR3 amino acids: CASSLGGATGELFF.

The gene calls are TRBV5-1 and TRBJ2-3. Germline CDR1 is SGHRS and CDR2 is YFSETQ. This CDR3 is built from 15 residues. CDR3 sequence: CASSFGRSSTDTQYF.

The chain combines TRBV4-1 with TRBJ2-1; checking the TCRdb D call of TRBD2 is not possible without DNA. This CDR3 is built from 14 residues. Germline-derived CDR1 and CDR2 are MGHRA and YSYEKL. Here the CDR3 reads CASSQEETRVAGFF.

The rearrangement links TRBV5-1 to TRBJ2-2. The germline V gene encodes CDR1 SGHRS and CDR2 YFSETQ. There are 15 residues in the CDR3. The CDR3: CASSLARQITGELFF.

The rearrangement joins TRBV7-2 to TRBJ1-3. This CDR3 comprises 16 residues. Germline CDR1 is SGHTA and CDR2 is FQGNSA. The CDR3 region is CASSFSLFGSGNTIYF. The whole variable domain, filled in from reference TRBV7-2 and TRBJ1-3, reads GAGVSQSPSNKVTEKGKDVELRCDPISGHTALYWYRQSLGQGLEFLIYFQGNSAPDKSGLPSDRFSAERTGGSVSTLTIQRTQQEDSAVYLCASSFSLFGSGNTIYFGEGSWLTVV.

CDR3 amino acids: CASRGLAGSNEQFF. The rearrangement joins TRBV6-5 to TRBJ2-1; the TCRdb D gene call, TRBD2, has no DNA to confirm it. Germline CDR1 reads MNHEY; CDR2 reads SVGAGI. The CDR3 covers 14 residues.

The chain uses TRBV5-1 and TRBJ1-2; TCRdb's D call, TRBD1, is unchecked because there is no DNA. The CDR3 covers 13 residues. Germline loops: CDR1 SGHRS, CDR2 YFSETQ. The CDR3 here is CASSVQGDEGYTF. Full variable domain (rest looked up from reference TRBV5-1 and TRBJ1-2): KAGVTQTPRYLIKTRGQQVTLSCSPISGHRSVSWYQQTPGQGLQFLFEYFSETQRNKGNFPGRFSGRQFSNSRSEMNVSTLELGDSALYLCASSVQGDEGYTFGSGTRLTVV.

The chain links TRBV12-3 or TRBV12-4 to TRBJ1-4; the TCRdb D gene call, TRBD1, has no DNA to confirm it. This CDR3 has 15 amino acids. CDR3 loop: CASSPSGGRGEKLFF.

V gene TRBV20-1 combines with J gene TRBJ2-2; the D gene TCRdb calls, TRBD2, cannot be checked with no DNA. This CDR3 contains 14 residues. Germline values: CDR1 DFQATT, CDR2 SNEGSKA (reference sequence). The CDR3 sequence is CSATSGRRPGELFF.

CDR3 region: CASSEALKNTGELFF. The V call is TRBV2, the J call TRBJ2-2. Per the germline V gene, CDR1 is SNHLY and CDR2 is FYNNEI. This CDR3 contains 15 residues.

This chain uses TRBV20-1 with TRBJ2-7; TCRdb outputs TRBD2, but without DNA this stays unchecked. CDR3 length: 14 residues. Looked up from germline, CDR1 is DFQATT and CDR2 is SNEGSKA (reference sequence). CDR3 protein: CSASLREPPYEQYF.

The V gene is TRBV5-5, the J gene TRBJ1-4; TCRdb's D gene call, TRBD1, goes unchecked for lack of DNA. The CDR3 is 14 residues long. Germline CDR1 and CDR2: SGHKS and YYEKEE (reference sequence). CDR3 in amino acids: CASSFGDTSEKLFF.

This chain joins TRBV5-1 and TRBJ2-2; TCRdb designates TRBD1, a call that cannot be tested without DNA. This CDR3 comprises 15 residues. Germline CDR1 reads SGHRS; CDR2 reads YFSETQ. CDR3 protein: CASSLGQSQTGELFF.

This sequence joins TRBV2 and TRBJ2-5; TCRdb names TRBD2, which stays unverified in the absence of DNA. The CDR3 totals 12 residues. From germline, CDR1 is SNHLY and CDR2 FYNNEI. CDR3 region: CASRRVLETQYF.

J is TRBJ2-1 and V is TRBV6-4; TCRdb returns TRBD1, unconfirmable since there is no DNA. The CDR3 sequence is 18 residues long. The V gene's germline CDR1 is MRHNA and CDR2 SNTAGT. CDR3 protein: CASSGFRSPLLLGGEQFF.

The chain combines TRBV7-9 with TRBJ2-1. The CDR3 runs 16 residues. Germline V CDR1 and CDR2: SEHNR, FQNEAQ (reference sequence). The chain's CDR3 is CASSLSGQERHNEQFF.

The chain joins TRBV28 to TRBJ2-7; the D call of TRBD2 rests on TCRdb alone, since no DNA is present to check it. The CDR3 consists of 15 residues. CDR1 and CDR2 (germline): MDHEN, SYDVKM. The CDR3 reads CASSPTGAGGYEQYF.

The gene calls are TRBV19 and TRBJ2-7; there is no DNA to check the TCRdb D call of TRBD2. CDR3 size: 16 residues. Looked up from germline, CDR1 is LNHDA and CDR2 is SQIVND (reference sequence). CDR3 sequence: CASSPRTSGGAYEQYF.

The CDR3 sequence is CATSRQSNEKLFF. This rearrangement joins TRBV15 to TRBJ1-4. The CDR3 is 13 amino acids. CDR1 LNHNV and CDR2 YYDKDF come from the germline V gene (reference sequence).

The chain couples TRBV5-1 to TRBJ2-5; TCRdb picks TRBD2, but there is no DNA to check that call. Germline assignment: CDR1 SGHRS and CDR2 YFSETQ. There are 15 residues in the CDR3. Here the CDR3 reads CASSSRTSGGETQYF.

The CDR3 region is CASSQGPGGSIYEQYF. The V gene is TRBV4-1, the J gene TRBJ2-7; TCRdb reports TRBD2, a call that lacks DNA to check it against. The CDR3 contains 16 residues. Germline values: CDR1 MGHRA, CDR2 YSYEKL.

The CDR3 loop reads CATGAGAGGELFF. This chain connects TRBV12-3 or TRBV12-4 to TRBJ2-2; without DNA, the TCRdb call of TRBD1 cannot be checked. CDR3 length equals 13 residues.

The chain has TRBV30 and TRBJ2-1; no DNA is available, so the TRBD1 call from TCRdb remains unchecked. This CDR3 is built from 12 residues. Looked up from germline, CDR1 is GTSNPN and CDR2 is SVGIG (reference sequence). The CDR3 sequence: CACLSHYNEQFF.

The V call is TRBV5-6, the J call TRBJ2-1. This CDR3 has 16 residues. The germline V gene encodes CDR1 SGHDT and CDR2 YYEEEE. CDR3 amino acids: CASSFDKRVTYNEQFF. Looking up the rest from reference TRBV5-6 and TRBJ2-1 gives the full variable domain: DAGVTQSPTHLIKTRGQQVTLRCSPKSGHDTVSWYQQALGQGPQFIFQYYEEEERQRGNFPDRFSGHQFPNYSSELNVNALLLGDSALYLCASSFDKRVTYNEQFFGPGTRLTVL.

The chain links TRBV20-1 to TRBJ2-1; the D call from TCRdb, TRBD2, cannot be confirmed without DNA. Per the germline V gene, CDR1 is DFQATT and CDR2 is SNEGSKA (reference sequence). The CDR3 is made up of 17 amino acids. CDR3 protein: CSARDRDGTSGYNEQFF.

The rearrangement joins TRBV10-3 to TRBJ2-4; TCRdb calls TRBD1, which cannot be checked without DNA. The CDR3 covers 20 residues. Germline CDR1 is ENHRY and CDR2 is SYGVKD. CDR3 protein: CAISESTGTGGFGSKNIQYF.

The chain recombines TRBV3-1 with TRBJ2-7; lacking DNA, the TRBD2 call made by TCRdb goes unchecked. The V gene's germline CDR1 is LGHDT and CDR2 YNNKEL (reference sequence). The CDR3 is 14 amino acids. CDR3 sequence: CASSQGLAQNEQYF.